This TCR beta chain was captured in a study of a mutant IDH1 vaccine in newly diagnosed glioma. About the study: Eight vaccine doses were administered to patients at weeks 1, 3, 5, 7, 11, 15, 19 and 23. Commencement of vaccination occurred 4-6 weeks following radiotherapy alone, or concurrently with temozolomide cycles.

The time point was: week 23, last vaccination. In every dose of vaccine, 300 ug of mutant IDH1 20-mer peptide was given alongside topical imiquimod. Generated by immunoSEQ multiplex PCR, the TCRdb table keeps only in-frame clones and is missing some. This sample has around 55,000 clones; about four fifths occur once, and the top ten carry 6.2%. Findings and limits, study-wide: Pseudoprogression seemingly bore no relation to changes in top peripheral T cell clonotypes. Altogether, almost 95% of patients exhibited vaccine-induced immune responses.

The V gene lost 1 base and the J gene lost 9 bases, with 15 bases spanning the gap. This CDR3 has 14 residues. The germline V gene encodes CDR1 MNHNS and CDR2 SASEGT. This clone came up once. Its specificity is not known. V gene TRBV6-1 combines with J gene TRBJ1-2; TRBD1 might be the D (6 bases). This specimen was PBMCs, taken from a glioma patient whose treatment included an IDH1 peptide vaccine. The receptor's source is a man aged 35-49 years with glioma. The CDR3 DNA reads TGTGCCAGCAGTGAAGGACAGGCGCAAGGTAGCTACACCTTC. Protein sequence: CASSEGQAQGSYTF.